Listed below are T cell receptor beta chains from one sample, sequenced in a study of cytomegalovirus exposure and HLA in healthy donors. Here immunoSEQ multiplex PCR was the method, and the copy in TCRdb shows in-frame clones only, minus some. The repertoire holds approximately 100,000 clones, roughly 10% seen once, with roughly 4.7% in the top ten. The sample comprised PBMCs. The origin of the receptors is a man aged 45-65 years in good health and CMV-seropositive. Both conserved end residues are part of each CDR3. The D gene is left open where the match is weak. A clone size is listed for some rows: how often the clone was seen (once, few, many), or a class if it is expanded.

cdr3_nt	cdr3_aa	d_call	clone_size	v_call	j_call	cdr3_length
TGTGCCAGCAGCAAAGACAGGGTGTACGAGCAGTACTTC	CASSKDRVYEQYF	TRBD1	NA	TRBV4-2	TRBJ2-7	13
TGTGCCAGCAGCGGGGCAGTAGTCGGGGAGCTGTTTTTT	CASSGAVVGELFF	NA	NA	TRBV11-2	TRBJ2-2	13
TGTGCCAGCAGTCGCCTCCTGACAGGGGGGGCGGGTAAAGAGACCCAGTACTTC	CASSRLLTGGAGKETQYF	TRBD1	few	TRBV28	TRBJ2-5	18
TGTGCCAGCAGCCTTAGTTCGAACAGAGCTGAGCAGTTCTTC	CASSLSSNRAEQFF	NA	NA	TRBV5-6	TRBJ2-1	14
TGCGCCAGCAGTCCCCTTGGTCAGAACTATGGCTACACCTTC	CASSPLGQNYGYTF	NA	few	TRBV5-1	TRBJ1-2	14
TGTGCCAGCAGCGTGGGGACAGGACCAACTAATGAAAAACTGTTTTTT	CASSVGTGPTNEKLFF	TRBD1	NA	TRBV9	TRBJ1-4	16
TGTGCCAGCAGCTCAGGGGCCTACGAGCAGTACTTC	CASSSGAYEQYF	NA	NA	TRBV7-9	TRBJ2-7	12
TGTGCCAGCAGCCCCCCAGACGGCCTAGGAGGCTACGAGCAGTACTTC	CASSPPDGLGGYEQYF	NA	NA	TRBV28	TRBJ2-7	16
TGCGCCAGCAGCCAATCCCCGACTAGCCTGAAAGATACGCAGTATTTT	CASSQSPTSLKDTQYF	TRBD2	NA	TRBV4-1	TRBJ2-3	16
TGTGCCAGCAGCCCGACAGGAAATCAGCCCCAGCATTTT	CASSPTGNQPQHF	NA	NA	TRBV7-9	TRBJ1-5	13
TGTGCCAGCAGTGTTGCAGGGGGTGGGTACGAGCAGTACTTC	CASSVAGGGYEQYF	TRBD1	NA	TRBV6-1	TRBJ2-7	14
TGCGCCAGCAGCCAAGAGGGCAGTCCCCAAGAGACCCAGTACTTC	CASSQEGSPQETQYF	NA	NA	TRBV4-1	TRBJ2-5	15
TGCGCCAGCAGCTTGGGACTTGCTTACAATGAGCAGTTCTTC	CASSLGLAYNEQFF	NA	NA	TRBV5-1	TRBJ2-1	14
TGCAGCGTAGGACAAGGCTCGAACACTGAAGCTTTCTTT	CSVGQGSNTEAFF	NA	NA	TRBV29-1	TRBJ1-1	13
TGTGCCAGCAGCTTAGGGACAGATGACGAGCAGTACTTC	CASSLGTDDEQYF	NA	few	TRBV11-3	TRBJ2-7	13
TGTGCCAGCAGCTTAAACAGCGGGAGCAACTACGAGCAGTACTTC	CASSLNSGSNYEQYF	TRBD2	NA	TRBV11-3	TRBJ2-7	15
TGTGCCAGCAGCTTTGACAGGGGGCAGAGTGGCTACACCTTC	CASSFDRGQSGYTF	TRBD1	few	TRBV5-6	TRBJ1-2	14
TGTGCCAGTAGTAGCGGACAGGCGAACACAGATACGCAGTATTTT	CASSSGQANTDTQYF	TRBD1	NA	TRBV19	TRBJ2-3	15
TGTGCCAGCAGCCATACCGGGACTAGCGTCAGGTACAATGAGCAGTTCTTC	CASSHTGTSVRYNEQFF	TRBD2	NA	TRBV7-9	TRBJ2-1	17
TGCGCCAGCAGTCAGGAGACTAGCGGGAGGGCCACTTACGAGCAGTACTTC	CASSQETSGRATYEQYF	TRBD2	few	TRBV23-1	TRBJ2-7	17
TGTGCCAGCAGCCCTAGCGGGAGGGCGGTCAATGAGCAGTTCTTC	CASSPSGRAVNEQFF	TRBD2	few	TRBV7-2	TRBJ2-1	15
TGCGCCAGCAGTGACTACTCGTTGAAGCAGTTCTTC	CASSDYSLKQFF	NA	NA	TRBV10-1	TRBJ2-1	12
TGTGCCAGCAGCCTAACAGGAATTAACATTCAGTACTTC	CASSLTGINIQYF	NA	NA	TRBV7-9	TRBJ2-4	13
TGTGCCAGCAGTTTAGCAGGGACCGGGGAGCTGTTTTTT	CASSLAGTGELFF	NA	few	TRBV27	TRBJ2-2	13
TGCGCCAGCAGCCAAGATACCCAGAGCAATCAGCCCCAGCATTTT	CASSQDTQSNQPQHF	NA	few	TRBV4-3	TRBJ1-5	15
TGCAGCGTTCGATCCGGGACAGGGGGGGCCTACGAGCAGTACTTC	CSVRSGTGGAYEQYF	TRBD1	few	TRBV29-1	TRBJ2-7	15
TGTGCCAGCAGCTTAATTTCTAGCGGGAGCAGATCCTACGAGCAGTACTTC	CASSLISSGSRSYEQYF	TRBD2	few	TRBV7-2	TRBJ2-7	17
TGTGCCAGCAGCCCCGGGTTTAGCACAGATACGCAGTATTTT	CASSPGFSTDTQYF	NA	NA	TRBV7-2	TRBJ2-3	14
TGTGCCAGCAGTGAGTCAGGGGACTATGGCTACACCTTC	CASSESGDYGYTF	NA	few	TRBV2	TRBJ1-2	13
TGCAGCGTTACCGGGGGATTGACTAGAGGGGGGGTCGAGCAGTACTTC	CSVTGGLTRGGVEQYF	NA	NA	TRBV29-1	TRBJ2-7	16
TGTGCCAGCAGTTACTCGGACTTAAAAGATACGCAGTATTTT	CASSYSDLKDTQYF	NA	NA	TRBV6-5	TRBJ2-3	14
TGTGCCAGCAGTTCGACAGGACTGAACACTGAAGCTTTCTTT	CASSSTGLNTEAFF	NA	NA	TRBV6-5	TRBJ1-1	14
TGCGCCAGCAGCCAAGGGGGGCGGGGGGACTACGAGCAGTACTTC	CASSQGGRGDYEQYF	TRBD2	few	TRBV4-3	TRBJ2-7	15
TGTGCCAGCAATGAACAGGCTGGCTCCTACAATGAGCAGTTCTTC	CASNEQAGSYNEQFF	NA	few	TRBV6-6	TRBJ2-1	15
TGTGCCAGCAGCCCCCGGGGGAGCTCCTACAATGAGCAGTTCTTC	CASSPRGSSYNEQFF	NA	NA	TRBV7-2	TRBJ2-1	15
TGTGCCAGCAGTTTATCCCTCACGTCTACGAACACCGGGGAGCTGTTTTTT	CASSLSLTSTNTGELFF	NA	NA	TRBV27	TRBJ2-2	17
TGCGCCAGCAGCCTCAGCGTTAACACTGAAGCTTTCTTT	CASSLSVNTEAFF	NA	few	TRBV4-1	TRBJ1-1	13
TGTGCCAGCAGCTCGGGACTCCCGAGGATCGATGAGCAGTTCTTC	CASSSGLPRIDEQFF	NA	NA	TRBV7-9	TRBJ2-1	15
TGCGCCAGCAGCTTGGGGCTAGCCTCCCCCGGGGAGCTGTTTTTT	CASSLGLASPGELFF	NA	few	TRBV5-1	TRBJ2-2	15
TGTGCCAGCAGGGAACACGGGACTAGCGGGGGGGGTGGGGAGCTGTTTTTT	CASREHGTSGGGGELFF	TRBD2	NA	TRBV6-1	TRBJ2-2	17
TGCGCCAGCAGCTTGGGGGGGACAGGTGACGGCTACACCTTC	CASSLGGTGDGYTF	TRBD1	few	TRBV5-1	TRBJ1-2	14
TGTGCCAGCAGCGCTAGGATAACCAATGAGCAGTTCTTC	CASSARITNEQFF	NA	NA	TRBV9	TRBJ2-1	13
TGTGCCAGCAGTACTGGGGACACTTCCTACGAGCAGTACTTC	CASSTGDTSYEQYF	NA	few	TRBV28	TRBJ2-7	14
TGTGCCAGCAGGAAACAGGGGGTTTACGAGCAGTACTTC	CASRKQGVYEQYF	NA	few	TRBV21-1	TRBJ2-7	13
TGTGCTAGTGGTAAGGACAGACAAGAGACCCAGTACTTC	CASGKDRQETQYF	NA	few	TRBV12-5	TRBJ2-5	13
TGTGCCAGCAGTGACAGGCCAGTTATGGATGAGCAGTTCTTC	CASSDRPVMDEQFF	NA	few	TRBV2	TRBJ2-1	14
TGTGCCAGCAGCTTGGAGGGAGTGGAGCAGTTCTTC	CASSLEGVEQFF	NA	few	TRBV11-2	TRBJ2-1	12